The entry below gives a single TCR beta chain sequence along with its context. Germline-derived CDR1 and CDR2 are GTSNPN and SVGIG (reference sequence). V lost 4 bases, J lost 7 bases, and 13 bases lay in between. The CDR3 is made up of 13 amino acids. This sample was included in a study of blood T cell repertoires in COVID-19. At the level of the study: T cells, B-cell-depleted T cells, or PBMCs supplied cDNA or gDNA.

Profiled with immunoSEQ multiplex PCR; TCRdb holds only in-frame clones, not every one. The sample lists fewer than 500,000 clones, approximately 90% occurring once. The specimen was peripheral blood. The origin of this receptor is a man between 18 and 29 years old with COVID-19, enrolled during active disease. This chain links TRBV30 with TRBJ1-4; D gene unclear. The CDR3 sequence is CAWNLGGREKLFF. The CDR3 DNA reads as TGTGCCTGGAACCTTGGAGGGCGTGAAAAACTGTTTTTT.